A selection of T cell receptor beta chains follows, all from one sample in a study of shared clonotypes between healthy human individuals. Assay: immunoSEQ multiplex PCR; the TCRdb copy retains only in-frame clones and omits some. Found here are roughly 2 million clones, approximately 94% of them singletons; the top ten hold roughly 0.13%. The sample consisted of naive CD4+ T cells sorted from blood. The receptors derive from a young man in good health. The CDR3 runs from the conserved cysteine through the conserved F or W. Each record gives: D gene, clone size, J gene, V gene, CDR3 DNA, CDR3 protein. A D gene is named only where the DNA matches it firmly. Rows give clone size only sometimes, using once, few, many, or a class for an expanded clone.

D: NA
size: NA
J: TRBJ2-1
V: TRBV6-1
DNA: TGTGCCCCCACAGGGGGCCTAGCGGGAGCCAATGAGCAGTTCTTC
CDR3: CAPTGGLAGANEQFF

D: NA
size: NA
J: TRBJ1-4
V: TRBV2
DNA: TGTGCCAGCAGGGTCGCGGGAGGGGTAGGAAAACTGTTTTTT
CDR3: CASRVAGGVGKLFF

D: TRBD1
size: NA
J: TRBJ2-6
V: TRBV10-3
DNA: TGTGCCATCCGCCCGGGACAGGGGTCTGGGGCCAACGTCCTGACTTTC
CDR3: CAIRPGQGSGANVLTF

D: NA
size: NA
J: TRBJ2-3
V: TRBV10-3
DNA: TGTGCCATCGGGACAAGCACAGATACGCAGTATTTT
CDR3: CAIGTSTDTQYF

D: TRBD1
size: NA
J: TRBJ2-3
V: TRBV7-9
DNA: TGTGCCAGCAGCTGGCGACAGGGGACAGATACGCAGTATTTT
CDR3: CASSWRQGTDTQYF

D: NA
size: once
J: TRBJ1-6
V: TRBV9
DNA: TGTGCCAGCAGCGTAACGAGCGGGTCACCCCTCCACTTT
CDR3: CASSVTSGSPLHF

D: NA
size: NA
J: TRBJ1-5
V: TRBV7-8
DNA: TGTGCCAGCAGCTTTCAGGGGAATCAGCCCCAGCATTTT
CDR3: CASSFQGNQPQHF

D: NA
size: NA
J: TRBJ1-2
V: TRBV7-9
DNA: TGTGCCAGCAGCTTAAAAGAGGGCCCTAACTATGGCTACACCTTC
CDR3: CASSLKEGPNYGYTF

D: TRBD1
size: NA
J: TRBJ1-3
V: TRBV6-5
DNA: TGTGCCAGCAGCACAGGGGACCCTGGAAACACCATATATTTT
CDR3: CASSTGDPGNTIYF

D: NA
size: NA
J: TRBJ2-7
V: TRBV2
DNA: TGTGCCAGCTCCCGGGTGGAGGGGGCGAACGAGCAGTACTTC
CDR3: CASSRVEGANEQYF

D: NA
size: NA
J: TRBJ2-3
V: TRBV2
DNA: TGTGCCAGCAGTTACAGTACAGATACGCAGTATTTT
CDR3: CASSYSTDTQYF

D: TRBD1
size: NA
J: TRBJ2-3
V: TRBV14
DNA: TGTGCCAGCAGCCTGGACAGGGGCGCGCAGTATTTT
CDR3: CASSLDRGAQYF

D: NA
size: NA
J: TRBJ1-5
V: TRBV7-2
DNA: TGTGCCAGCAGCTCGGGGGGGTTTGGCAATCAGCCCCAGCATTTT
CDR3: CASSSGGFGNQPQHF

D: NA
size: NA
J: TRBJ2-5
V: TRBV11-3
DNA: TGTGCCAGCAGCTTAGGCGGCAGCCAACAAGAGACCCAGTACTTC
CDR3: CASSLGGSQQETQYF

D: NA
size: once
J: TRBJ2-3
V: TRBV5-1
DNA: TGCGCCAGCAGCTTGGGTGGCGTGGGCACAGATACGCAGTATTTT
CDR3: CASSLGGVGTDTQYF

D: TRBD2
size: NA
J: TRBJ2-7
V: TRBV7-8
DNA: TGTGCCAGCCGAGAGCCCGGGGGGTCCTACGAGCAGTACTTC
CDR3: CASREPGGSYEQYF

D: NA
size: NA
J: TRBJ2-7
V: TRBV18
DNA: TGTGCCAGCTCTCCGGCGTACGGCTACGAGCAGTACTTC
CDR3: CASSPAYGYEQYF

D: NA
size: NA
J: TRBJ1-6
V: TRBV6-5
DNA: TGTGCCAGCAGCCCGTCTCTCGGGTTCAATTCACCCCTCCACTTT
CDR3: CASSPSLGFNSPLHF

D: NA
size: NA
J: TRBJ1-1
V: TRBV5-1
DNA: TGCGCCAGCAGCTTGGCCGGCGGTAACACTGAAGCTTTCTTT
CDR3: CASSLAGGNTEAFF

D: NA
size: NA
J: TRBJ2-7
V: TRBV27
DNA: TGTGCCAGCAGTTTGTGGCCCCTTTTGGGCGAGCAGTACTTC
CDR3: CASSLWPLLGEQYF

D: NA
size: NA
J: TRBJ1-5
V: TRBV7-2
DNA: TGTGCCAGCAGCTTAGAACGGCTTAGCAATCAGCCCCAGCATTTT
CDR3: CASSLERLSNQPQHF

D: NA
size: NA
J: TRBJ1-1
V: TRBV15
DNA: TGTGCCACCAGCTCCCCAGACGGAGTGAGGACTGAAGCTTTCTTT
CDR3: CATSSPDGVRTEAFF

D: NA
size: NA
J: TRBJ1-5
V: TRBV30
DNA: TGTGCCTGGAGCGGAGGGAATCAGCCCCAGCATTTT
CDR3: CAWSGGNQPQHF

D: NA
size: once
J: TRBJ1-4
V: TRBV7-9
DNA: TGTGCCAGCAGCCTAAATTACGCGGCGCCCAATGAAAAACTGTTTTTT
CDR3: CASSLNYAAPNEKLFF

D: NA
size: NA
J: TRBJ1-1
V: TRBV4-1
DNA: TGCGCCAGCAGCCTCAAAAGGGGCCCGGGCGACACTGAAGCTTTCTTT
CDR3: CASSLKRGPGDTEAFF